This TCR beta chain was retrieved from a study of T cells in Graves' hyperthyroidism and ophthalmopathy. TCR beta CDR3 regions were amplified from RNA. During a first-round RT-PCR of the TCR CDR3, the HTBI primer set was used. TCRdb processed the multiplex PCR reads anew with MiXCR; each CDR3 protein has one entry. The sample contains approximately 710,000 distinct CDR3 sequences, roughly 17% of which appear only once. This CDR3 is built from 19 residues. CDR1 is MDHEN and CDR2 is SYDVKM in the germline V gene. V was cut by 7 bases and J by 2 bases, with 28 bases left in between. Ten or more counts support this clonotype.

This TCR derives from a man between 50 and 59 years old with Graves' hyperthyroidism. The chain is built from TRBV28 and TRBJ2-3, with D perhaps TRBD1 (6 bases). The sample comprised blood. CDR3 loop: CASIPHRGRARGHTDTQYF. The CDR3, as DNA: TGTGCCAGCATCCCTCACCGGGGCAGAGCCAGGGGACACACAGATACGCAGTATTTT.